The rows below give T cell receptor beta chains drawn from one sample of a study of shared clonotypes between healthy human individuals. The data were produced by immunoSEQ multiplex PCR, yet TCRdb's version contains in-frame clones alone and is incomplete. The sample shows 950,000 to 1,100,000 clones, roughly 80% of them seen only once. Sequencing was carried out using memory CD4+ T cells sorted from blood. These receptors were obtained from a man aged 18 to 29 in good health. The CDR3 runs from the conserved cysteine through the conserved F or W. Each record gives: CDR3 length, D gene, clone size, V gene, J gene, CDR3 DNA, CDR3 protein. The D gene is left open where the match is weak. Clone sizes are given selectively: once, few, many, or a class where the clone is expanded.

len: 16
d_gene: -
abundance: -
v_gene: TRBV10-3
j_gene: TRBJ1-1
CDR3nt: TGTGCCATCAGTGAGTCGGGAGGGCGAGGGAGCACTGAAGCTTTCTTT
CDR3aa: CAISESGGRGSTEAFF

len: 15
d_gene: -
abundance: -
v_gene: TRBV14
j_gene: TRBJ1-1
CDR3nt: TGTGCCAGCAGCCAAGATAGGCGTGGTAGCACTGAAGCTTTCTTT
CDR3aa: CASSQDRRGSTEAFF

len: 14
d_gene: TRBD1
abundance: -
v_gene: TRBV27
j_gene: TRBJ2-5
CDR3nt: TGTGCCAGCAGGGGGCACAGGGGGCGAGAGACCCAGTACTTC
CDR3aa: CASRGHRGRETQYF

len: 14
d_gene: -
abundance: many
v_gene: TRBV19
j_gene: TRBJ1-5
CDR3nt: TGTGCCAGTAGTACAGGGGTGAGCAATCAGCCCCAGCATTTT
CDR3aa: CASSTGVSNQPQHF

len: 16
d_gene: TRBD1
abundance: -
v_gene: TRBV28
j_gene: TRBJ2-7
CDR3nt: TGTGCCAGCAGTTCCATTGGGGACAGCCCAACCTACGAGCAGTACTTC
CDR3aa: CASSSIGDSPTYEQYF

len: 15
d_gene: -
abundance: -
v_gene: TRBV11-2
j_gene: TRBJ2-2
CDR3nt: TGTGCCAGCAGCCGGATGTGGGGCGAGGACGGGGAGCTGTTTTTT
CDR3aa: CASSRMWGEDGELFF

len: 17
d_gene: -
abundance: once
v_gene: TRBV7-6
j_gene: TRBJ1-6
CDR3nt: TGTGCCAGCAGCTTAGACCCCATCGGTGGTGGGAATTCACCCCTCCACTTT
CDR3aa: CASSLDPIGGGNSPLHF

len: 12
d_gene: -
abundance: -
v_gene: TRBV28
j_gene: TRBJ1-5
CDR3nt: TGTGCCAGCAGTTCCCCGGGGTTGCCCCAGCATTTT
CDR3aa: CASSSPGLPQHF

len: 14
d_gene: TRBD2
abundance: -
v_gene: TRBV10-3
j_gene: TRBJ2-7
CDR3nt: TGTGCCATCAATCCTAGCGGGGGGATCAACGAGCAGTACTTC
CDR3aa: CAINPSGGINEQYF

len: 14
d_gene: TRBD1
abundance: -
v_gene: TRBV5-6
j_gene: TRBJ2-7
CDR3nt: TGTGCCAGCAGCTTGAGGGACAGGGGGTTCGAGCAGTACTTC
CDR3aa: CASSLRDRGFEQYF

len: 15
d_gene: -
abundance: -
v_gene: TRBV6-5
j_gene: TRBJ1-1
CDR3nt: TGTGCCAGCAGACTGAAGACAGCTATGAACACTGAAGCTTTCTTT
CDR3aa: CASRLKTAMNTEAFF

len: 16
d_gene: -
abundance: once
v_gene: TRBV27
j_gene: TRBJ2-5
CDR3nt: TGTGCCAGCAGTCCCGGAGGTAACGGGCCCCAAGAGACCCAGTACTTC
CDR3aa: CASSPGGNGPQETQYF

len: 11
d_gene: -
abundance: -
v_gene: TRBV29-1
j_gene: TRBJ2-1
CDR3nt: TGCAGCGTTGAAACGGGGATTGAGCAGTTCTTC
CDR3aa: CSVETGIEQFF

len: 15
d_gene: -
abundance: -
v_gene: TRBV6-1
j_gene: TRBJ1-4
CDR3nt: TGTGCCAGCAGTGAACCCCCAGGGGTGGGTGAAAAACTGTTTTTT
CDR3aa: CASSEPPGVGEKLFF

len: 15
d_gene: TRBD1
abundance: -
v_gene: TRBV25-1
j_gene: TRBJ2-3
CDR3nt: TGTGCCAGCAGTGGGCCGGGACAGAGAACAGATACGCAGTATTTT
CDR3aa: CASSGPGQRTDTQYF

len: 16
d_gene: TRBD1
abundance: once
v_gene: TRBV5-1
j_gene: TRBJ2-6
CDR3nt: TGCGCCAGCAGCTACCAGGGGGACTCTGGGGCCAACGTCCTGACTTTC
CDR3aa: CASSYQGDSGANVLTF

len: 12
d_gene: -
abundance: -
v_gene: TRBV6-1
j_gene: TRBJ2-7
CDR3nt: TGTGCCAGCAGTGAAGGCAGGATCGAGCAGTACTTC
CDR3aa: CASSEGRIEQYF

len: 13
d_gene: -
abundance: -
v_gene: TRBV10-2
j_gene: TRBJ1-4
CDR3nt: TGCGCCAGCAGTGAGGGGACTAATGAAAAACTGTTTTTT
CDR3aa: CASSEGTNEKLFF

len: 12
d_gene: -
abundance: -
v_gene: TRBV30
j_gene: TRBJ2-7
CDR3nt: TGTGCCAGTAGACTGTTGACCTACGAGCAGTACTTC
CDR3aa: CASRLLTYEQYF

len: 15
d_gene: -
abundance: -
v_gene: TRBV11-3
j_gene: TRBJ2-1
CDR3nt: TGTGCCAGCAGCTTAGGGACTCCTTCCTACAATGAGCAGTTCTTC
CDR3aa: CASSLGTPSYNEQFF

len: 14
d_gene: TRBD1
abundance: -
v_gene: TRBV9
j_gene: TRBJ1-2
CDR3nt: TGTGCCAGCAGCGCCGACAGGGGGCGTTGGGGCTACACCTTC
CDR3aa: CASSADRGRWGYTF

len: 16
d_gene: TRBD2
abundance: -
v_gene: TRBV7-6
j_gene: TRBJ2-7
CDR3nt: TGTGCCAGCAGCCTGGGACTAGCGGGAGGGACGTACGAGCAGTACTTC
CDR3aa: CASSLGLAGGTYEQYF

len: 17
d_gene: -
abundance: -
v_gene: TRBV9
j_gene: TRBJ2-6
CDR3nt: TGTGCCAGCAGCGTAGATGATAGCGGCTCTGGGGCCAACGTCCTGACTTTC
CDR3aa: CASSVDDSGSGANVLTF

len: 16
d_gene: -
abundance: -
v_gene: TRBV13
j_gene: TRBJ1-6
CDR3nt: TGTGCCAGCAGCAACACAGGGAGCTCCTATAATTCACCCCTCCACTTT
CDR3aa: CASSNTGSSYNSPLHF

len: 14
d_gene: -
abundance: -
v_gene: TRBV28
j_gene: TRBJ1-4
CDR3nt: TGTGCCAGCAAGTCGGGGCCTTCGAATGAAAAACTGTTTTTT
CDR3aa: CASKSGPSNEKLFF

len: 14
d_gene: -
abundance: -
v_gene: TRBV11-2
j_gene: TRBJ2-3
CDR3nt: TGTGCCAGCAGCTTGCGGCAGATATCAGATACGCAGTATTTT
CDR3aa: CASSLRQISDTQYF

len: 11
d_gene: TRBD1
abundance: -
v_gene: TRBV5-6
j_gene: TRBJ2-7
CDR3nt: TGTGCCAGCAGCTCCTCCGGGACAGAGTACTTC
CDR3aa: CASSSSGTEYF

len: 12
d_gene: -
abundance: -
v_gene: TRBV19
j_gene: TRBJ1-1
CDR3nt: TGTGCCAGTAGTATAGGCGACACGGACGCTTTCTTT
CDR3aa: CASSIGDTDAFF

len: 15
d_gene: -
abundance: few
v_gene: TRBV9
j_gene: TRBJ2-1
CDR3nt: TGTGCCAGCAGCCCGGCAGGAGGGGATCGCAGAGAGCAGTTCTTC
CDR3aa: CASSPAGGDRREQFF

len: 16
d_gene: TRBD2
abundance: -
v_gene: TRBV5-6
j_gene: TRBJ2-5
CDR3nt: TGTGCCAGCAGCTTGGTAGGTAGCGGGAACCAAGAGACCCAGTACTTC
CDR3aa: CASSLVGSGNQETQYF

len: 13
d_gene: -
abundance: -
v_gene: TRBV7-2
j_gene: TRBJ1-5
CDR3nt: TGTGCCAGCAGCTCGTCAGGGAATCAGCCCCAGCATTTT
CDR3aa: CASSSSGNQPQHF

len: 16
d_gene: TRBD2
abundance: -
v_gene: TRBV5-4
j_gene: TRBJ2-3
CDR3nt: TGTGCCAGCAGCGTAGCGGGGGGCCGCCGCACAGATACGCAGTATTTT
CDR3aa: CASSVAGGRRTDTQYF

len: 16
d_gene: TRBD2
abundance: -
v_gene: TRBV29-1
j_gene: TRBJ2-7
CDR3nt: TGCTGCGTTGTAGGACTAGCGGGAGAAGGGGTCTACGAGCAGTACTTC
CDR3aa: CCVVGLAGEGVYEQYF

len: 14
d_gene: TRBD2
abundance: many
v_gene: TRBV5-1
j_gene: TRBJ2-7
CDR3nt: TGCGCCAGCAGCTTGGATAGCGGGACCTACGAGCAGTACTTC
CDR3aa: CASSLDSGTYEQYF

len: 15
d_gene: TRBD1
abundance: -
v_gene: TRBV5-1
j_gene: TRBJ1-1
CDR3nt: TGCGCCAGCAGCCCGACAGGGTTTCCGAACACTGAAGCTTTCTTT
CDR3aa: CASSPTGFPNTEAFF

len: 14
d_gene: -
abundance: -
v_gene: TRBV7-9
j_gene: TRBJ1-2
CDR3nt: TGTGCCAGCAGCTTTACCAGTTCTAACTATGGCTACACCTTC
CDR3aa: CASSFTSSNYGYTF

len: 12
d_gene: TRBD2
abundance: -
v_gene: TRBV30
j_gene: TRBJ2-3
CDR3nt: TGTGCCTGGAGGGGGACTAAGGATACGCAGTATTTT
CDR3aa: CAWRGTKDTQYF

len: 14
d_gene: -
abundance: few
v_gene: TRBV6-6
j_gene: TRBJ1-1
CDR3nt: TGTGCCAGCAGTTACACCCCAGGGTTGGCTGAAGCTTTCTTT
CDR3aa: CASSYTPGLAEAFF

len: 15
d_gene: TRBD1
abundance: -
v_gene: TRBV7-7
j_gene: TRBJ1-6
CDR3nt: TGTGCTAGCAGCTACGGGACAGACCAAAATTCACCCCTCCACTTT
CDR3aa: CASSYGTDQNSPLHF

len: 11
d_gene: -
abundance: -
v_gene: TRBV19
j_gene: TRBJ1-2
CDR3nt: TGTGCCAGTCGGACAGACTATGGCTACACCTTC
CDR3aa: CASRTDYGYTF

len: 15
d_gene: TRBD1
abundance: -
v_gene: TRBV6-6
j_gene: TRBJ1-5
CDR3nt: TGTGCCAGCAGGCCAACAGGGGGGCCAAGTCAGCCCCAGCATTTT
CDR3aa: CASRPTGGPSQPQHF

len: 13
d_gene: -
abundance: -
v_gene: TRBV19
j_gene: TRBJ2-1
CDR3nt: TGTGCCAGTAAGGGGGGATCCTACAATGAGCAGTTCTTC
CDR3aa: CASKGGSYNEQFF

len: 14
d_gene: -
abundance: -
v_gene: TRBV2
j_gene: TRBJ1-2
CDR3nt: TGTGCCAGTATCCGGGACCGAGCTAACTATGGCTACACCTTC
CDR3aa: CASIRDRANYGYTF

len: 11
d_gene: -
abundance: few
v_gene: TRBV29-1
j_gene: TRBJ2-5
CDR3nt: TGCAGCGTTGGCTCCAAAGGGACCCAGTACTTC
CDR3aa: CSVGSKGTQYF

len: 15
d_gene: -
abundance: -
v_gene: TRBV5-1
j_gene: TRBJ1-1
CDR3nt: TGCGCCAGCAGCTTATTTTGGGGGGGCGGCACTGAAGCTTTCTTT
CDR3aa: CASSLFWGGGTEAFF

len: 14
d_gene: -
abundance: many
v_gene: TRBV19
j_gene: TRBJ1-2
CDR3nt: TGTGCCAGTAGTATAAATGGGATTAACTATGGCTACACCTTC
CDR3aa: CASSINGINYGYTF

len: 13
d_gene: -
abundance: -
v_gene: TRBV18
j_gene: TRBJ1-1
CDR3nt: TGTGCCAGCTCACCGCTCCCGGGTACTGAAGCTTTCTTT
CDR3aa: CASSPLPGTEAFF

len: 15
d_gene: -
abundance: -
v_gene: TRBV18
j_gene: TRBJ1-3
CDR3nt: TGTGCCAGCTCACCCGCGGGAAACTCTGGAAACACCATATATTTT
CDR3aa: CASSPAGNSGNTIYF

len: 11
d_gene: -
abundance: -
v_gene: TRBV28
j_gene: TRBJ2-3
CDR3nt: TGTGCCAGCAGTTTAAGTTATACGCAGTATTTT
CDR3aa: CASSLSYTQYF

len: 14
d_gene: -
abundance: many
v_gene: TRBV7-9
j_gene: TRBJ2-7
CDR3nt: TGTGCCAGCAGCTTACCGATGGGAAGGGACGAGCAGTACTTC
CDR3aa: CASSLPMGRDEQYF

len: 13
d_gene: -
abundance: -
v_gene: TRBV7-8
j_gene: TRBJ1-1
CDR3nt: TGTGCCAGCAGGGTAGGAGAGAACACTGAAGCTTTCTTT
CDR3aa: CASRVGENTEAFF